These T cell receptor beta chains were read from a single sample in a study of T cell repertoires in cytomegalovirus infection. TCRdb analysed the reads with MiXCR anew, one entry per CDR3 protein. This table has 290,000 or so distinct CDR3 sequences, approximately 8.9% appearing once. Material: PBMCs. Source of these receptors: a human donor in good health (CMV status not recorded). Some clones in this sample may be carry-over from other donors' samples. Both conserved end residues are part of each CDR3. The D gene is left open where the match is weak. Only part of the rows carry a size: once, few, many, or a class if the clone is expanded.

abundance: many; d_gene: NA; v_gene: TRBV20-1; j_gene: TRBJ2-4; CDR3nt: TGCAGTGCTAGAGAGGGACAAAAAGAGGAAAACATTCAGTACTTC; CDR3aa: CSAREGQKEENIQYF
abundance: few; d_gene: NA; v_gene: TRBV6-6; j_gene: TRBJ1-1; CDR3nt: TGTGCCAGCACCAATGGTTGGAGAGAAATGAACACTGAAGCTTTCTTT; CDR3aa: CASTNGWREMNTEAFF
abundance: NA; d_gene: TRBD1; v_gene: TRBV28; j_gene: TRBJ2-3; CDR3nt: TGTGCCAGCAGGCCCCCGGGGCAGGGGGGCACAGATACGCAGTATTTT; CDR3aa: CASRPPGQGGTDTQYF
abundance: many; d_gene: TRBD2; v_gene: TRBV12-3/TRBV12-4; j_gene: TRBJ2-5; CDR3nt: TGTGCCAGCAGCCGCAGGACTAGCGGCCAAGAGACCCAGTACTTC; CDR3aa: CASSRRTSGQETQYF
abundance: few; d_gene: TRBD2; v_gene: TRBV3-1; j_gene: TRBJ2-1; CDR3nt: TGTGCCAGCGGGCTAGCGGGGTCCTACAATGAGCAGTTCTTC; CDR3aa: CASGLAGSYNEQFF
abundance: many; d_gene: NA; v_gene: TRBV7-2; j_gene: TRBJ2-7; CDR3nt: TGTGCCAGCAGCTCCGCCCCGCGGGGCAGGGGTGGGCGCGAGCAGTACTTC; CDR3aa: CASSSAPRGRGGREQYF
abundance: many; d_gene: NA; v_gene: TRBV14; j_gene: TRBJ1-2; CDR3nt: TGTGCCAGCAGCCAAGATCTCAGAGCTAACTATGGCTACACCTTC; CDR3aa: CASSQDLRANYGYTF
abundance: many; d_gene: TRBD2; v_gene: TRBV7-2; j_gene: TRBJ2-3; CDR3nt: TGTGCCAGCAGCTTCCCCCGGGGGGGCGGGAATACGCAGTATTTT; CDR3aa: CASSFPRGGGNTQYF
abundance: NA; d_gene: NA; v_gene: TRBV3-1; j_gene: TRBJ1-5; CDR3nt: TGTGCCAGCAGCCAATCAGGGGCGATCCAGCCCCAGCATTTT; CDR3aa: CASSQSGAIQPQHF
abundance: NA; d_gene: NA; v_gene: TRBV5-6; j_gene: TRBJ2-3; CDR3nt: TGTGCCAGCAGCTTGGGTGCGGGGCCTAGCACAGATACGCAGTATTTT; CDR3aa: CASSLGAGPSTDTQYF
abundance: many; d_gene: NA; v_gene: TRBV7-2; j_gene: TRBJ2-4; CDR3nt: TGTGCCAGCAGCTTTAGAGGTGGGGAGGACATTCAGTACTTC; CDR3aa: CASSFRGGEDIQYF
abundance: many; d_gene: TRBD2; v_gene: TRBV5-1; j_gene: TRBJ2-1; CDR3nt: TGCGCCAGCAGCCGGGACGGACTAGCGGGGACTAATGAGCAGTTCTTC; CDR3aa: CASSRDGLAGTNEQFF
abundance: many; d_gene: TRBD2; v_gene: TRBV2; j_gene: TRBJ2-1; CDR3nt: TGTGCCAGCAGTCTCAGCGGGGACTACAATGAGCAGTTCTTC; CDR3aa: CASSLSGDYNEQFF
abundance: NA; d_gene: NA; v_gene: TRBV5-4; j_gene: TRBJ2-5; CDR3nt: TGTGCCAGCACCCGAAAGGGCGGAGAGACCCAGTACTTC; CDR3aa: CASTRKGGETQYF
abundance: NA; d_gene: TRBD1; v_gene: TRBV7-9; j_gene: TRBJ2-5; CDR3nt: TGTGCCAGCAGTTCGATCCGGGACAGGGGGCGAGAGACCCAGTACTTC; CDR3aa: CASSSIRDRGRETQYF
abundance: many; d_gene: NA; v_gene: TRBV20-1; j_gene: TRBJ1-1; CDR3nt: TGCAGTGCTAGTCATACAGTGAACACTGAAGCTTTCTTT; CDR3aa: CSASHTVNTEAFF
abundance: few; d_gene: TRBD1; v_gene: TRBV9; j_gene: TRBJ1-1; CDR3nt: TGTGCCAGCAGCGTAGATGACAGGGTAATATCCGAAGCTTTCTTT; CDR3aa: CASSVDDRVISEAFF
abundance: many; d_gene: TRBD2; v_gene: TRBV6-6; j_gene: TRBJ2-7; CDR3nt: TGTGCCAGCAGCCGAGCCTCTAGCGGGAGCTCCTACGAGCAGTACTTC; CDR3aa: CASSRASSGSSYEQYF
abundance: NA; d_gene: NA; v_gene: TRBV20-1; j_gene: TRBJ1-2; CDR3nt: TGCAGTGCTAGAGATGGCGGAATAGGGTTTGGCTACACCTTC; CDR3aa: CSARDGGIGFGYTF
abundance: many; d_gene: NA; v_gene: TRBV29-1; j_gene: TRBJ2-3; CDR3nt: TGCAGCGTTTCGGGGTTACCACACGCAGATACGCAGTATTTT; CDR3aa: CSVSGLPHADTQYF
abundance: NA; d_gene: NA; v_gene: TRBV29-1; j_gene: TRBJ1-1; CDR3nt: TGCAGCGTCGCCTGGACACCTGGAGATGAAGCTTTCTTT; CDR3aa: CSVAWTPGDEAFF
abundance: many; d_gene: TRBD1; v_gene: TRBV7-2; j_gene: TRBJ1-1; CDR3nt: TGTGCCAGCAGCTTCCACGGACAGGGGAACACTGAAGCTTTCTTT; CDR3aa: CASSFHGQGNTEAFF
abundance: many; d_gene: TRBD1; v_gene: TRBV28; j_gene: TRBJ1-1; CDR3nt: TGTGCCAGCGAGAACAGGGGTGGTACTGAAGCTTTCTTT; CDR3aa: CASENRGGTEAFF
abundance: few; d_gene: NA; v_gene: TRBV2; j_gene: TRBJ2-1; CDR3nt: TGTGCCAGCAGTGTGGAAAGCGACAATGAGCAGTTCTTC; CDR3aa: CASSVESDNEQFF
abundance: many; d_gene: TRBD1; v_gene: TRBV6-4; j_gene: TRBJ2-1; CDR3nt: TGTGCCAGCAGTGACTCGGGGACAGGGGGCTTTTCCTACAATGAGCAGTTCTTC; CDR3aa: CASSDSGTGGFSYNEQFF
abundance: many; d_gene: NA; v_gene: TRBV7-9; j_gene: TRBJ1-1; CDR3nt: TGTGCCAGCAAATTACAGAACACTGAAGCTTTCTTT; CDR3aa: CASKLQNTEAFF
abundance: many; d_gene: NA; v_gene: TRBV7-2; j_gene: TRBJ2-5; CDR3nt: TGTGCCAGCAGCTTAATGGCAGCTCGAGGCTACCAAGAGACCCAGTACTTC; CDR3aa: CASSLMAARGYQETQYF
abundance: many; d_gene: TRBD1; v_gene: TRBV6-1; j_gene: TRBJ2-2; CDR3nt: TGTGCCAGCAGCAACAGGGGTAACACCGGGGAGCTGTTTTTT; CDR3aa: CASSNRGNTGELFF
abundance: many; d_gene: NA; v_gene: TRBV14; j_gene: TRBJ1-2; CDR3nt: TGTGCCAGCAGCCAAGAAGGACTGGCCAACTATGGCTACACCTTC; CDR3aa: CASSQEGLANYGYTF
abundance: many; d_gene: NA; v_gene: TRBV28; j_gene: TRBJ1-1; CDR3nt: TGTGAAATTAGGGGAAACACTGAAGCTTTCTTT; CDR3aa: CEIRGNTEAFF
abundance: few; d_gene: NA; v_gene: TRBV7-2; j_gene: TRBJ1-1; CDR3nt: TGTGCCAGCAGCTTAAAATCAGGGGACCTGAACACTGAAGCTTTCTTT; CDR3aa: CASSLKSGDLNTEAFF
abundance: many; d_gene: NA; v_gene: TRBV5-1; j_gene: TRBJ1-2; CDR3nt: TGCGCCAGCAGCCTGGCCCCAAAGTCGGAATATGGCTACACCTTC; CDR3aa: CASSLAPKSEYGYTF
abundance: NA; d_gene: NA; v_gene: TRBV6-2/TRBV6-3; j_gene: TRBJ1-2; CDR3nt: TGTGCCAGCAGTTTCCCCGGGGTTCCCCATGGCTACACCTTC; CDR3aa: CASSFPGVPHGYTF
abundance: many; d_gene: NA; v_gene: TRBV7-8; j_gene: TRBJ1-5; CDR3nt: TGTGCCAGCAGCTCGGAACAGGGTTTTGGTCAGCCCCAGCATTTT; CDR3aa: CASSSEQGFGQPQHF
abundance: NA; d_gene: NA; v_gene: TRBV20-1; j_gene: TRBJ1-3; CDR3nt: TGCAGTGCTCCCGTTGGAGGAAACACCATATATTTT; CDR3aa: CSAPVGGNTIYF
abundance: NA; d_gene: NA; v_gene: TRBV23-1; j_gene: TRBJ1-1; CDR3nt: TGCGCCACCCCCCTGGGGGAGGGAAGGAATGAAGCTTTCTTT; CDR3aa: CATPLGEGRNEAFF
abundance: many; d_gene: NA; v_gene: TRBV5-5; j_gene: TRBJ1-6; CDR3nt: TGTGCCAGCAGCTCGCAGAGTTCCTATAATTCACCCCTCCACTTT; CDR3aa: CASSSQSSYNSPLHF
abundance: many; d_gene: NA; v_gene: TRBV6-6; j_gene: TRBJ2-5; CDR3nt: TGTGCCAGCAGTTACGAGGTACAAGGACGACTCGAGACCCAGTACTTC; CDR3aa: CASSYEVQGRLETQYF
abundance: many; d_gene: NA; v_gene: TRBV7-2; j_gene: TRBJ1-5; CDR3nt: TGTGCCAGCAGCTTAGGAAGTGGGGGCAATCAGCCCCAGCATTTT; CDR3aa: CASSLGSGGNQPQHF
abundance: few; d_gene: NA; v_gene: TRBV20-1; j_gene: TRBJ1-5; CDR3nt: TGCAGTGCTAGTTTCGTGAGCAATCAGCCCCAGCATTTT; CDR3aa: CSASFVSNQPQHF
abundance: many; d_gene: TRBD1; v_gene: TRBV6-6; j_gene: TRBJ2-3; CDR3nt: TGTGCCAGCAGTTACTACCCCAGGGGGCCCTCTGGGGATACGCAGTATTTT; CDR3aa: CASSYYPRGPSGDTQYF
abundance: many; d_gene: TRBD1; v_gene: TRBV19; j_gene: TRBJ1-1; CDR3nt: TGTGCCAGTCGAGTAATTCCCCGGGACAGTGTGACTGAAGCTTTCTTT; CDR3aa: CASRVIPRDSVTEAFF
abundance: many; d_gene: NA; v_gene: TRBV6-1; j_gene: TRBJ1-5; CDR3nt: TGTGCCAGCTGCCCCTCCGGCAGGGGCAATCAGCCCCAGCATTTT; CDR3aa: CASCPSGRGNQPQHF
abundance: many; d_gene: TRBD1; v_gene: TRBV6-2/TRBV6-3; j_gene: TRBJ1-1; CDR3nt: TGTGCCAGCAACGCCGGGACAGTCACTGAAGCTTTCTTT; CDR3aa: CASNAGTVTEAFF